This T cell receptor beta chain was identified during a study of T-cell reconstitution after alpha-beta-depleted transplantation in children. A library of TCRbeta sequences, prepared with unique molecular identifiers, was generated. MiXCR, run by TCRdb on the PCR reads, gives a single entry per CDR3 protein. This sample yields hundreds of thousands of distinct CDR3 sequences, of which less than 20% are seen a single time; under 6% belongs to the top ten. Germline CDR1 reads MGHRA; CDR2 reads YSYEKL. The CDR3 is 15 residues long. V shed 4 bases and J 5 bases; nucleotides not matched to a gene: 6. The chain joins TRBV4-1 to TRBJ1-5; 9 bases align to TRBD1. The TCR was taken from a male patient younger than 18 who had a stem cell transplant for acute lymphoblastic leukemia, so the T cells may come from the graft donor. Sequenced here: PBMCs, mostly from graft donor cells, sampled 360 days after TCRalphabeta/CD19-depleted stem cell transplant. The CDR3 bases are TGCGCCAGCAGCCGGGGACAGGGAGCCCATCAGCCCCAGCATTTT. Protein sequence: CASSRGQGAHQPQHF.